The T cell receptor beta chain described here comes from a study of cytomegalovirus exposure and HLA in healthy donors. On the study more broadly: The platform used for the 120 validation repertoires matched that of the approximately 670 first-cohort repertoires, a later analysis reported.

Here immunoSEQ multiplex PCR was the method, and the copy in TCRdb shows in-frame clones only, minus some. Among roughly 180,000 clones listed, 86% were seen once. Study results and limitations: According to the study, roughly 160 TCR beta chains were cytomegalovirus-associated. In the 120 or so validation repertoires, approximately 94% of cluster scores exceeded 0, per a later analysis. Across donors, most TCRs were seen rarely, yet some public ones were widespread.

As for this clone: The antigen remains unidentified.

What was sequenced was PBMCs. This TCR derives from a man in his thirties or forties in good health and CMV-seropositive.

The CDR3: CAWRGLGRETQYF. CDR3 nucleotides: TGTGCCTGGAGGGGTCTAGGAAGAGAGACCCAGTACTTC. The chain recombines TRBV30 with TRBJ2-5; no clear D gene. This CDR3 has 13 amino acids. The V end lost 3 bases, the J end lost 4 bases, and 12 bases lay between the germline ends. From germline, CDR1 is GTSNPN and CDR2 SVGIG (reference sequence).